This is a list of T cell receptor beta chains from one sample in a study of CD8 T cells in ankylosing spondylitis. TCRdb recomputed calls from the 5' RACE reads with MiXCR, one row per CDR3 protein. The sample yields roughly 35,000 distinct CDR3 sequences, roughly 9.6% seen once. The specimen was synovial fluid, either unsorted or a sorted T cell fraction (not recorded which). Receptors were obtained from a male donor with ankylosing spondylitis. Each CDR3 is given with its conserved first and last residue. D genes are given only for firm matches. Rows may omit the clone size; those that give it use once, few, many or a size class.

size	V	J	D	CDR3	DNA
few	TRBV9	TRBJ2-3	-	CASSVEPGVYTQYF	TGTGCCAGCAGCGTAGAACCAGGGGTATATACGCAGTATTTT
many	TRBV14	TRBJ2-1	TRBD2	CASSQDRLAGYNEQFF	TGTGCCAGCAGCCAAGATCGCCTAGCGGGGTACAATGAGCAGTTCTTC
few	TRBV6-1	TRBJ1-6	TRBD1	CASGDRGHSYNSPLHF	TGTGCCAGCGGGGACAGGGGGCACTCCTATAATTCACCCCTCCACTTT
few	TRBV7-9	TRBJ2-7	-	CASSPAAYEQYF	TGTGCCAGCAGCCCCGCCGCCTACGAGCAGTACTTC
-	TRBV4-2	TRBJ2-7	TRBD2	CASSPAGLAGVEQYF	TGTGCCAGCAGCCCGGCAGGACTAGCGGGAGTCGAGCAGTACTTC
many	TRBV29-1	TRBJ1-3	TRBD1	CSVARPRQGSGNTIYF	TGCAGCGTTGCCCGCCCACGACAGGGGTCTGGAAACACCATATATTTT
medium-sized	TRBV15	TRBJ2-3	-	CATRMETTDTQYF	TGTGCCACCAGGATGGAGACCACAGATACGCAGTATTTT
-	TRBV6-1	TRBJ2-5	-	CASSDGGTQETQYF	TGTGCCAGCAGTGATGGGGGCACCCAAGAGACCCAGTACTTC
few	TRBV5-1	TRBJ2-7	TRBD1	CASSPVYRGEQYF	TGCGCCAGCAGCCCGGTCTACAGGGGAGAGCAGTACTTC
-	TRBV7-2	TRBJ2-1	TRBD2	CASSLEGLASNEQFF	TGTGCCAGCAGCTTAGAGGGACTAGCGAGCAATGAGCAGTTCTTC
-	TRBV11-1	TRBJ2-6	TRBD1	CASSLRGTDPAGANVLTF	TGTGCCAGCAGCTTAAGGGGGACAGATCCTGCTGGGGCCAACGTCCTGACTTTC
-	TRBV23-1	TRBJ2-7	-	CASSQSGQRLISYEQYF	TGCGCCAGCAGTCAATCGGGACAAAGACTGATATCCTACGAGCAGTACTTC
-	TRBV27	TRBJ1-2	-	CASSLTGVGLGYGYTF	TGTGCCAGCAGTTTGACTGGAGTAGGCTTGGGCTATGGCTACACCTTC
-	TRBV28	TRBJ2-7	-	CASRSQGGSYEQYF	TGTGCCAGCAGATCTCAGGGGGGCTCCTACGAGCAGTACTTC
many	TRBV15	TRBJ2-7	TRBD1	CATSVEGQSYEQYF	TGTGCCACCAGCGTAGAGGGACAGTCTTACGAGCAGTACTTC
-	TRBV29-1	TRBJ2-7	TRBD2	CSVRKMAGGLGYEQYF	TGCAGCGTTAGAAAGATGGCGGGAGGACTTGGCTACGAGCAGTACTTC
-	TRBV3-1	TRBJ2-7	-	CASSQRTNSYEQYF	TGTGCCAGCAGCCAAAGGACAAACTCCTACGAGCAGTACTTC
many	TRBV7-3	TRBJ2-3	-	CASSPVGGSTDTQYF	TGTGCCAGCAGCCCCGTCGGAGGCAGCACAGATACGCAGTATTTT
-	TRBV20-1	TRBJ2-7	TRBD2	CSASAGLAGTEQYF	TGCAGTGCTAGTGCGGGACTAGCAGGAACCGAGCAGTACTTC
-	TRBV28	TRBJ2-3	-	CASMRDVDTQYF	TGTGCCAGCATGCGGGATGTCGATACGCAGTATTTT
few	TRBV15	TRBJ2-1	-	CATSRDQEGPYNEQFF	TGTGCCACCAGCAGAGATCAAGAGGGGCCCTACAATGAGCAGTTCTTC
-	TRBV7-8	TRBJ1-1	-	CASSQFSDVSGAFF	TGTGCCAGCAGCCAATTCTCGGACGTATCAGGAGCTTTCTTT
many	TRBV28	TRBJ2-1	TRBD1	CAIGTGGLDEQFF	TGTGCCATCGGGACAGGGGGCTTAGATGAGCAGTTCTTC
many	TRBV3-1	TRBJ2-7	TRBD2	CASSQVGLAGVQYF	TGTGCCAGCAGCCAAGTGGGACTAGCGGGAGTGCAGTACTTC
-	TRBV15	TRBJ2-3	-	CATSRDFGTDTQYF	TGTGCCACCAGCAGAGATTTCGGCACAGATACGCAGTATTTT
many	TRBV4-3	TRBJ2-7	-	CASSQAWGASYEQYF	TGCGCCAGCAGCCAGGCCTGGGGGGCCTCCTACGAGCAGTACTTC
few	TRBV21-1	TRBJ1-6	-	CASSKRPAQEGSPLHF	TGTGCCAGCAGCAAAAGGCCGGCCCAGGAGGGTTCACCCCTCCACTTT
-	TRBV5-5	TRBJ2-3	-	CASSLRGVGADTQYF	TGTGCCAGCAGCTTGCGAGGGGTTGGCGCAGATACGCAGTATTTT
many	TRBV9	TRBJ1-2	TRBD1	CASSAFGETGANYGYTF	TGTGCCAGCAGCGCCTTCGGGGAAACAGGGGCCAACTATGGCTACACCTTC
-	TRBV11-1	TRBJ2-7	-	CASSLALTTGYEQYF	TGTGCCAGCAGCTTAGCCCTAACGACGGGCTACGAGCAGTACTTC